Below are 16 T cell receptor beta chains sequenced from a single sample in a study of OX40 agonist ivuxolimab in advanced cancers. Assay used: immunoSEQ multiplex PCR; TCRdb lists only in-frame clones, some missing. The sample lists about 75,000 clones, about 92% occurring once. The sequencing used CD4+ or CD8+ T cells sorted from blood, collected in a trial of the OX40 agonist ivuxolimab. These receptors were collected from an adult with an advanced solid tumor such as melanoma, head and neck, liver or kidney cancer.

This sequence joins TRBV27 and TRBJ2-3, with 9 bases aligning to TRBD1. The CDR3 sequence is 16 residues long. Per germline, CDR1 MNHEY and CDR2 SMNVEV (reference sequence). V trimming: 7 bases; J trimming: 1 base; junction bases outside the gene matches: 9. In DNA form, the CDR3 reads TGTGCCAGCACCCCAACGACAGGGGGGGGCACAGATACGCAGTATTTT. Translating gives CASTPTTGGGTDTQYF.

The CDR3 nucleotides are TGTGCCAGTAGCCTTGCAAGGGTAAGCTACGAGCAGTACTTC. It encodes CASSLARVSYEQYF. The chain carries TRBV19 and TRBJ2-7; D call uncertain. Germline-derived CDR1 and CDR2 are LNHDA and SQIVND (reference sequence). The V end was cut by 6 bases, the J end by 3 bases, with 15 bases between. The CDR3 extends over 14 amino acids. The full variable domain, in which reference TRBV19 and TRBJ2-7 provide the parts outside the CDR3, is DGGITQSPKYLFRKEGQNVTLSCEQNLNHDAMYWYRQDPGQGLRLIYYSQIVNDFQKGDIAEGYSVSREKKESFPLTVTSAQKNPTAFYLCASSLARVSYEQYFGPGTRLTVT.

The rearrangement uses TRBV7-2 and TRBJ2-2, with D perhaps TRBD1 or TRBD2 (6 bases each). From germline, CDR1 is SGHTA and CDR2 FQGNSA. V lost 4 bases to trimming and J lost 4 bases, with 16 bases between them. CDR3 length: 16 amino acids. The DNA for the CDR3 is TGTGCCAGCAGCTCAAGGACCCGGGGGCCCACCGGGGAGCTGTTTTTT. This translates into CASSSRTRGPTGELFF.

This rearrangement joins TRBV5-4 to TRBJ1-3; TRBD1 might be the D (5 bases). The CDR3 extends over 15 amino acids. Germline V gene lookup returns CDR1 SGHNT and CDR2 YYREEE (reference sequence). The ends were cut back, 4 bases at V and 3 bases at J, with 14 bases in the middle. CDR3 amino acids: CASSKGAGVGNTIYF. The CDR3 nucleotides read TGTGCCAGCAGCAAAGGGGCCGGGGTTGGAAACACCATATATTTT.

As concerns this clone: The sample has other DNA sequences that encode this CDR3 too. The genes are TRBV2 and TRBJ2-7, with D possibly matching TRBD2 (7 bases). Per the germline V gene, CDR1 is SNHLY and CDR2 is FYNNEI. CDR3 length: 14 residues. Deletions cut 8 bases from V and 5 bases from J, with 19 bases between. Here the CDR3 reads CASVLGGARNEQYF. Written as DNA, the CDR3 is TGTGCCAGCGTCTTAGGGGGGGCGCGAAACGAGCAGTACTTC.

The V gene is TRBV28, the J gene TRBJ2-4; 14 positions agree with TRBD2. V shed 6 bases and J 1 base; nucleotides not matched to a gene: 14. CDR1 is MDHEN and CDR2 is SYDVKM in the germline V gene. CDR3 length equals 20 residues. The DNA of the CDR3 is TGTGCCAGCAGCCAATTTCGCGGGACTAGCGGGAGTACGGCCAAAAACATTCAGTACTTC. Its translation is CASSQFRGTSGSTAKNIQYF.

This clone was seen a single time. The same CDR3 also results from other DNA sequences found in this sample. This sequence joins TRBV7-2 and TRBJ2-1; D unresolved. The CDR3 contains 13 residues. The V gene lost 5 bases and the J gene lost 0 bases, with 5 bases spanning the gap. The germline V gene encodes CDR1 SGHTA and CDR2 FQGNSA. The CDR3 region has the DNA TGTGCCAGCAGCCCTAGCTCCTACAATGAGCAGTTCTTC. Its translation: CASSPSSYNEQFF.

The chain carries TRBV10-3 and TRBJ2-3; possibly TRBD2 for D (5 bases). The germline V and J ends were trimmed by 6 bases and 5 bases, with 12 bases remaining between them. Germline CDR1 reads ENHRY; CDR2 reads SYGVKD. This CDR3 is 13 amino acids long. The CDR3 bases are TGTGCCATCAGGGACTCCGGTAGAGATACGCAGTATTTT. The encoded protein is CAIRDSGRDTQYF.

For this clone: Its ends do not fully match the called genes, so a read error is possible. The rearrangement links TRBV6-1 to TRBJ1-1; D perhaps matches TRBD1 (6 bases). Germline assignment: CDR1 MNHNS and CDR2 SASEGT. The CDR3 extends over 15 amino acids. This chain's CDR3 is CASREAGKQGPEAFF. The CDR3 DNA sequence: TGTGCCAGCAGGGAAGCAGGGAAACAGGGACCTGAAGCTTTCTTT.

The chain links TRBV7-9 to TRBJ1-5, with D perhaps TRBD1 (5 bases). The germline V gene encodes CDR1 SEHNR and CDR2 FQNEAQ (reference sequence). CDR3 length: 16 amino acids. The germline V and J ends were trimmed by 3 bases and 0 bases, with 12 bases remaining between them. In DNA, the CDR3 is TGTGCCAGCAGCTTCGACAGCACGTATAGCAATCAGCCCCAGCATTTT. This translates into CASSFDSTYSNQPQHF. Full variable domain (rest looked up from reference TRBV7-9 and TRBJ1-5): DTGVSQNPRHKITKRGQNVTFRCDPISEHNRLYWYRQTLGQGPEFLTYFQNEAQLEKSRLLSDRFSAERPKGSFSTLEIQRTEQGDSAMYLCASSFDSTYSNQPQHFGDGTRLSIL.

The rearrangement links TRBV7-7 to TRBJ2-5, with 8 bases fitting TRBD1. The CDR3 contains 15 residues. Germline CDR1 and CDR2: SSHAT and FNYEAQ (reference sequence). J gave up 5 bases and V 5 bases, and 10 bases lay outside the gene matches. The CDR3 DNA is TGTGCCAGCAGCCCAACCACCAACAGGGGGGAGACCCAGTACTTC. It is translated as CASSPTTNRGETQYF.

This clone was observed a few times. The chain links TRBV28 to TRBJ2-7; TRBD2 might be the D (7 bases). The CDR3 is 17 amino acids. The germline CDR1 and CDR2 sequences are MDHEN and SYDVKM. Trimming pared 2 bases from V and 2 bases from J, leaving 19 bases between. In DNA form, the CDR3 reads TGTGCCAGCAGTTTACTTGGGGGGGCAGGGAGGACCTACGAGCAGTACTTC. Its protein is CASSLLGGAGRTYEQYF.

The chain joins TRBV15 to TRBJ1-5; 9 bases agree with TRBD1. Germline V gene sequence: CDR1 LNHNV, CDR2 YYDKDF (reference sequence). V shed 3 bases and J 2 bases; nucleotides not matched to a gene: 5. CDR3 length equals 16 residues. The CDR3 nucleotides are TGTGCCACCAGCAGGTCGACAGGGGGAGGCAATCAGCCCCAGCATTTT. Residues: CATSRSTGGGNQPQHF.

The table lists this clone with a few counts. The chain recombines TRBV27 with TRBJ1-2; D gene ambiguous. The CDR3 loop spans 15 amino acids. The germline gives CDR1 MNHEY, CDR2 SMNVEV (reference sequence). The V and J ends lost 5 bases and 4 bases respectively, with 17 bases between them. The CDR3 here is CASSALTGIGYGYTF. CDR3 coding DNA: TGTGCCAGCAGTGCCCTCACCGGAATCGGCTATGGCTACACCTTC.

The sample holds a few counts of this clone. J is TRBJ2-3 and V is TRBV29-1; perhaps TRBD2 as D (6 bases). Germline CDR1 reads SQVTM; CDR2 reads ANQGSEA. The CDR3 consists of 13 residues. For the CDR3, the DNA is TGCAGTGCCCCTGGGGACTCTCGGGATACGCAGTATTTT. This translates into CSAPGDSRDTQYF.

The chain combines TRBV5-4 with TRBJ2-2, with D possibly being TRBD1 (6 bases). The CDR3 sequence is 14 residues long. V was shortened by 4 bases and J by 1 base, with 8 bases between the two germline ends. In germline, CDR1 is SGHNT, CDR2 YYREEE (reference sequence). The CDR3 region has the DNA TGTGCCAGCAGCCTGGACAGGAACACCGGGGAGCTGTTTTTT. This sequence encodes CASSLDRNTGELFF.